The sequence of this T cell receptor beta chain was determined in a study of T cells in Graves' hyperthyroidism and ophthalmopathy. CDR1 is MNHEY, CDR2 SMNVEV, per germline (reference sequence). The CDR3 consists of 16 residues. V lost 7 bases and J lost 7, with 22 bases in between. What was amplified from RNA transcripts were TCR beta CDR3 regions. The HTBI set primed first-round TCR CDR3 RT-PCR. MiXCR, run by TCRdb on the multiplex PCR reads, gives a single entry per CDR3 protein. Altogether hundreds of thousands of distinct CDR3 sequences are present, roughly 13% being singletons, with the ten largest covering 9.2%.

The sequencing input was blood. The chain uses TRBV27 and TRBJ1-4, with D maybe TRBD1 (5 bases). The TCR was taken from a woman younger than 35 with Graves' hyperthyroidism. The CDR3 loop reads CASTPRYGDGGEKLFF. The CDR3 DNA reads TGTGCCAGCACCCCAAGGTATGGGGATGGGGGTGAAAAACTGTTTTTT.